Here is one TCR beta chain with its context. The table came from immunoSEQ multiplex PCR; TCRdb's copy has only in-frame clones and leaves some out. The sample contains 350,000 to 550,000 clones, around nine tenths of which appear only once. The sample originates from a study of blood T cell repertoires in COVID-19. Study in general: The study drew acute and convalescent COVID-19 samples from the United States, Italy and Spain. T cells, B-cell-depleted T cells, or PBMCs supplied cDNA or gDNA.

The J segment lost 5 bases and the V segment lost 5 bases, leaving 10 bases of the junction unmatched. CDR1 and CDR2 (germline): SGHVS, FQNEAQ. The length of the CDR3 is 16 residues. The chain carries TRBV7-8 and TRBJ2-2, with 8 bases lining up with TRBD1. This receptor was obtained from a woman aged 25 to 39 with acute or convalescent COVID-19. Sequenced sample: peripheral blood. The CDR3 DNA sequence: TGTGCCAGCAGCGGGAGACAGGGGTCTTTTACCGGGGAGCTGTTTTTT. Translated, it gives CASSGRQGSFTGELFF.